This entry lists 26 T cell receptor beta chains sequenced from one sample in a study of blood T cells in healthy people across ages. The authors ran a second PCR of 7 to 11 cycles using a sample-barcoded 5' primer and a J-beta primer mix. From the 5' RACE reads, TCRdb called clonotypes with MiXCR, one entry per CDR3 protein. The sample contains fewer than 2 million distinct CDR3 sequences, about two fifths of which appear only once. Sequencing was done on a sample of blood. The receptors were sampled from a human donor in good health.

The chain combines TRBV5-1 with TRBJ1-6; no firm D call. CDR1 is SGHRS and CDR2 is YFSETQ in the germline V gene. This CDR3 is built from 16 residues. The ends were cut back, 5 bases at V and 3 bases at J, with 15 bases in the middle. This chain's CDR3 is CASSNGGTYYNSPLHF. CDR3 DNA: TGCGCCAGCAGTAATGGTGGCACCTACTATAATTCACCCCTCCACTTT.

This chain links TRBV6-1 with TRBJ2-3; 15 bases match TRBD2. Per the germline V gene, CDR1 is MNHNS and CDR2 is SASEGT. Trimming took 5 bases from V and 2 from J; bases not matched to a gene: 5. The CDR3 loop spans 17 amino acids. Here the CDR3 reads CASSPGTSGGPTDTQYF. The CDR3 coding sequence is TGTGCCAGCAGTCCCGGGACTAGCGGGGGGCCCACAGATACGCAGTATTTT.

This clonotype occurred a few times. One end of the junction fails to match germline, which may point to a read error. The chain couples TRBV29-1 to TRBJ1-1; 8 nucleotides match TRBD1. The CDR3 runs to 16 residues. Germline V gene data show CDR1 as SQVTM and CDR2 as ANQGSEA. CDR3 bases: TGTAGCGTAAAGGGGGTGGGACAGGTTATGAACACTGAAGCTTTCTTT. Amino acid sequence: CSVKGVGQVMNTEAFF.

This clonotype occurred many times. The rearrangement links TRBV29-1 to TRBJ2-1; TRBD2 matches 8 bases. V lost 7 bases to trimming and J lost 3 bases; unmatched junction nucleotides: 11. This CDR3 spans 15 amino acids. Germline CDR1 SQVTM, CDR2 ANQGSEA. CDR3 nucleotide sequence: TGCAGCGACCGGGGAGCGGGGGCCGACTACAATGAGCAGTTCTTC. Amino acids: CSDRGAGADYNEQFF.

This clonotype was seen ten or more times. This rearrangement joins TRBV7-2 to TRBJ1-5; a possible D gene is TRBD1 (6 bases). CDR1 is SGHTA, CDR2 FQGNSA, per germline. Trimming stripped 5 bases from V and 7 bases from J, with 18 bases between. This CDR3 comprises 15 residues. CDR3 sequence (DNA): TGTGCCAGCAGCCCGGGGGGCGGGATCGGGCAGCCCCAGCATTTT. Its translation: CASSPGGGIGQPQHF.

The chain employs TRBV29-1 and TRBJ1-2, with 7 positions matching TRBD1. CDR1 SQVTM and CDR2 ANQGSEA come from the germline V gene. The ends lost 7 bases at V and 12 bases at J; junction bases unmatched: 8. The CDR3 consists of 10 residues. The DNA of the CDR3 is TGCAGCGCCGGGGACAGCCGGAACACCTTC. Translated, it gives CSAGDSRNTF.

This clonotype was found a few times. This rearrangement joins TRBV7-2 to TRBJ2-5, with 9 nucleotides matching TRBD1. This CDR3 comprises 14 residues. Losses at the gene ends were 6 bases for V and 4 bases for J; bases not matched to a gene: 6. The V gene's germline CDR1 is SGHTA and CDR2 FQGNSA. The CDR3 DNA reads TGTGCCAGCAGTCGGGACAGGGTGTTAGAGACCCAGTACTTC. Protein: CASSRDRVLETQYF.

This clonotype was detected only once. This chain uses TRBV20-1 with TRBJ2-7; D could derive from TRBD1 or TRBD2 (6 bases each). Germline-derived CDR1 and CDR2 are DFQATT and SNEGSKA (reference sequence). Deletions cut 3 bases from V and 4 bases from J, with 16 bases between. This CDR3 has 14 residues. Here the CDR3 reads CSARGGLPRYEQYF. The CDR3 DNA follows: TGCAGTGCTAGGGGGGGCCTACCTCGATACGAGCAGTACTTC.

The chain couples TRBV12-3 or TRBV12-4 to TRBJ1-2; TRBD1 matches 8 bases. The CDR3 consists of 15 residues. V was clipped by 4 bases and J by 4 bases; unmatched bases: 8. CDR3 loop: CASSSQGGLGYGYTF. The CDR3 DNA follows: TGTGCCAGCAGTTCACAGGGGGGCTTAGGCTATGGCTACACCTTC.

This clonotype was seen just once. The chain links TRBV29-1 to TRBJ1-2, with 9 bases matching TRBD1. The V and J ends lost 0 bases and 7 bases, in that order; junction bases with no gene match: 3. Germline V gene lookup returns CDR1 SQVTM and CDR2 ANQGSEA. The CDR3 is 13 amino acids. CDR3 bases: TGCAGCGTTGAAGAGGACAGGGGCGGTGGCTACACCTTC. Its translation is CSVEEDRGGGYTF.

This chain uses TRBV4-2 with TRBJ2-1, with D unclear. The CDR3 runs 14 residues. The germline V gene encodes CDR1 LGHNA and CDR2 YNFKEQ. V dropped 4 bases and J dropped 6 bases, with 13 bases sitting between them. In DNA, the CDR3 is TGTGCCAGCAGCCCCACCGACCGGACCAATGAGCAGTTCTTC. It yields the protein CASSPTDRTNEQFF.

This clonotype was seen more than once but under ten times. The rearrangement uses TRBV5-5 and TRBJ1-4; weak D call: TRBD1 (5 bases). The CDR3 loop spans 16 amino acids. Trimming cost V 0 bases and J 7 bases, with 16 bases left between them. Germline CDR1 SGHKS, CDR2 YYEKEE (reference sequence). The CDR3 protein is CASSLGVVWGGEKLFF. CDR3 nucleotide sequence: TGTGCCAGCAGCTTGGGCGTAGTATGGGGCGGTGAAAAACTGTTTTTT.

This clonotype was observed a few times. The chain is built from TRBV10-3 and TRBJ2-4; TRBD2 aligns across 9 bases. Matching the DNA end better, TRBJ2-7 makes the J call doubtful. The V gene's germline CDR1 is ENHRY and CDR2 SYGVKD. CDR3 length equals 17 residues. The CDR3 DNA reads as TGTGCCATCAGTGATGAGGGATTACTAGCGGGCCTCTACGAGCAGTACTTC. Residues: CAISDEGLLAGLYEQYF.

The chain has TRBV6-2 or TRBV6-3 and TRBJ1-5; 8 bases are a match to TRBD1. The CDR3 consists of 14 residues. Germline loops: CDR1 MNHEY, CDR2 SVGEGT. The V segment lost 11 bases and the J segment 0 bases; nucleotides outside the gene matches: 6. The CDR3: CACQGAFSNQPQHF. CDR3 nucleotides: TGTGCCTGCCAGGGGGCTTTTAGCAATCAGCCCCAGCATTTT.

This chain joins TRBV4-2 and TRBJ2-4; 8 bases map to TRBD1. This CDR3 has 15 residues. The germline gives CDR1 LGHNA, CDR2 YNFKEQ. Trimming at V came to 0 bases and at J to 9 bases, leaving 7 bases not matched to a gene. This chain's CDR3 is CASSQDQGAVIIQYF. The CDR3 nucleotides are TGTGCCAGCAGCCAAGATCAGGGGGCGGTTATCATTCAGTACTTC.

This clonotype was recorded a few times. This sequence joins TRBV24-1 and TRBJ2-1, with TRBD1 matching 8 bases. Germline loops: CDR1 KGHDR, CDR2 SFDVKD. This CDR3 contains 15 residues. V dropped 4 bases and J dropped 8; count of bases not matched to a gene: 9. Here the CDR3 DNA reads TGTGCCACCAGTGACCCGGCTGGGACAGGATATGAGCAGTTCTTC. Its protein product is CATSDPAGTGYEQFF.

This clonotype turned up a few times. The chain combines TRBV30 with TRBJ2-5; D remains ambiguous. Trimming shortened V by 3 bases and J by 1 base, and 6 bases separated the two germline ends. The CDR3 has 12 residues. CDR1 and CDR2 from the germline V gene are GTSNPN and SVGIG (reference sequence). CDR3 nucleotide sequence: TGTGCCTGGAGCCCAAGCCAAGAGACCCAGTACTTC. The encoded protein is CAWSPSQETQYF.

This chain joins TRBV14 and TRBJ2-6; D is uncertain. This CDR3 contains 15 residues. Germline loops: CDR1 SGHDN, CDR2 FVKESK. Deletions cut 2 bases from V and 3 bases from J, with 8 bases between. CDR3 nucleotides: TGTGCCAGCAGCCAACGGGCGGATGGGGCCAACGTCCTGACTTTC. It is translated as CASSQRADGANVLTF. Variable domain in full (rest from reference TRBV14 and TRBJ2-6): EAGVTQFPSHSVIEKGQTVTLRCDPISGHDNLYWYRRVMGKEIKFLLHFVKESKQDESGMPNNRFLAERTGGTYSTLKVQPAELEDSGVYFCASSQRADGANVLTFGAGSRLTVL.

A few counts support this clonotype. Here the CDR3 DNA reads TGTGCCATCAGTGGCGGGACAGGGCTCAACGAGCAGTACTTC. Translated: CAISGGTGLNEQYF. The chain employs TRBV10-3 and TRBJ2-7; 9 nucleotides align to TRBD1. The CDR3 is 14 residues long. From germline, CDR1 is ENHRY and CDR2 SYGVKD. V was pared by 4 bases and J by 5 bases, with 6 bases of the junction left unmatched.

The chain employs TRBV9 and TRBJ1-6; no clear D gene. CDR1 and CDR2 (germline): SGDLS, YYNGEE. This CDR3 is 10 amino acids long. Trimming shortened V by 7 bases and J by 9 bases, and 5 bases separated the two germline ends. The CDR3 sequence: CASGGSPLHF. DNA of the CDR3: TGTGCCAGCGGCGGTTCACCCCTCCACTTT.

CDR3 loop: CSARDGHDLNYGYTF. CDR3 nucleotide sequence: TGCAGTGCTAGAGACGGCCACGACCTTAACTATGGCTACACCTTC. V is TRBV20-1 and J is TRBJ1-2; D is ambiguous. Germline-derived CDR1 and CDR2 are DFQATT and SNEGSKA (reference sequence). The germline V and J ends were trimmed by 0 bases and 1 base, with 12 bases remaining between them. This CDR3 comprises 15 residues.

V usage is TRBV4-1 and J usage is TRBJ2-1; TRBD1 aligns across 8 bases. V lost 4 bases, J lost 5 bases, and 13 bases stayed unmatched. The CDR3 runs 17 residues. Germline CDR1 is MGHRA and CDR2 is YSYEKL. The CDR3 DNA sequence: TGCGCCAGCAGCCCGGGACAGGCTAAAATTCGGGACAATGAGCAGTTCTTC. This gives the protein CASSPGQAKIRDNEQFF.

The chain combines TRBV9 with TRBJ1-4, with TRBD1 identical over 10 bases. The CDR3 covers 19 residues. The J segment lost 6 bases and the V segment lost 3 bases, leaving 17 bases of the junction unmatched. Germline V gene sequence: CDR1 SGDLS, CDR2 YYNGEE. In nucleotides, the CDR3 is TGTGCCAGCAGCGCCCCCCGTGACAGGGGGCGCGAAGGGGATGAAAAACTGTTTTTT. Translating gives CASSAPRDRGREGDEKLFF.

This clonotype was counted a single time. The chain joins TRBV30 to TRBJ1-2, with 9 bases matching TRBD1. J lost 2 bases, V lost 8 bases, and 6 bases had no gene match. This CDR3 region has 13 residues. Looked up from germline, CDR1 is GTSNPN and CDR2 is SVGIG (reference sequence). This CDR3 is CARNRGRNYGYTF. The CDR3 DNA sequence: TGTGCCCGTAACAGGGGGCGAAACTATGGCTACACCTTC.

Comment on this clonotype: The junction and the germline gene differ at one end; a read error may be behind it. J is TRBJ2-2 and V is TRBV25-1; 11 positions match TRBD1. Germline CDR1 is MGHDK and CDR2 is SYGVNS. The CDR3 has 19 amino acids. The CDR3 DNA sequence: TGTGCCGGCAGTGAATATTTTAGTAGGACAGGGGGCGCCCCCGGGGAGCTGTTTTTT. Protein sequence: CAGSEYFSRTGGAPGELFF.

Concerning this clonotype itself: Relative to the germline gene, one junction end is altered; a read error may explain this. This chain joins TRBV10-3 and TRBJ2-1; 13 bases are shared with TRBD2. Germline V gene sequence: CDR1 ENHRY, CDR2 SYGVKD. The CDR3 runs to 13 residues. The CDR3 protein is CAITSGGADERFF. DNA of the CDR3: TGTGCCATAACTAGCGGGGGGGCCGATGAGCGGTTCTTC.